This record looks at one T cell receptor beta chain sequence and its context. Only a few counts were recorded for this clone. Its antigen remains unidentified. No much larger clone is present one base from it, and per-base qualities are unavailable. The record originates from a study of beta chain features in type 1 diabetes (dated by TCRdb to 2016 to 2019). Regarding the complete study: Mean age, gender distribution, total cell number and subset yield were not different between patients and healthy donors. A total of 107,917,701 sorted cells were examined across all samples, and the number of cells per subset was strongly correlated with RNA yield. Whereas all 30 or so donors provided naive and central memory subsets, regulatory and stem cell-like memory subsets were isolated from just 8 patients and roughly 8 healthy donors. In the study, TCRB repertoires of sorted circulating CD4+ T cell subsets from recently diagnosed type 1 diabetes patients were compared with those of matched healthy donors. General findings and caveats noted by the study authors: Sequencing cDNA rather than genomic DNA could over-represent highly expressing activated cells, although activation and CD3 levels did not differ between groups. Only small numbers of individuals were included in the HLA sub-analyses, which left unresolved whether HLA type had any influence on TCRB rearrangement. Naive, central memory and regulatory TCRB repertoires appeared to be more alike among patients than among healthy donors. Shorter templates might be favored by PCR, yet because patient and control samples were amplified and corrected together, any such skew would affect both groups equally. Type 1 diabetes patients showed a moderate but significant shortening of TCRB CDR3 length in all four CD4+ subsets. At VDJ recombination sites, patients with type 1 diabetes made fewer insertions and deleted more nucleotides, a pattern implying thymic rearrangement abnormalities.

V is cut by 2 bases and J by 6 bases, and the space between the germline ends is 6 bases. According to the germline V gene, CDR1 reads MNHEY and CDR2 reads SVGAGI. The CDR3 contains 12 residues, cysteine and phenylalanine counted. The sequence is cut down to CDR3 DNA, 36 bases in frame from base 1. The entire amount of isolated RNA was reverse transcribed using the High Capacity cDNA Reverse Transcription Kit, so the sequenced TCRB transcripts were expressed ones. Deep immunoSEQ sequencing was applied to naive, central memory and regulatory T cell samples, giving an average of about 3.4 million total reads per sample. After sorted cells were lysed in RLT buffer, RNA was extracted with DNase-treated RNeasy Micro or Mini kits, with the choice depending on cell number. To prevent cross-contamination, every cell subset was processed on its own, while patient and healthy donor samples were processed together. Using the immunoSEQ multiplex PCR, TCRB sequences were amplified from cDNA into 87-bp fragments spanning the CDR3 region. Sequencing of the amplicons was done on the Illumina HiSeq platform. As for how the authors treated the data: PCR bias was computationally corrected using synthetic template baselines, reads within Hamming distance 2 were collapsed, and singletons that could not be merged were discarded. Reads were aligned against IMGT so that V, D and J genes, CDR3 length and insertions or deletions at six rearrangement sites could be assigned. Within each subset, clonotype counts were normalized to sorted cell number, and only after that were true diversity and Gini coefficients computed with the tcR R package. Repertoire sharing was quantified using the overlap coefficient calculated on TCRB nucleotide sequences. As a proxy for the pre-selection repertoire, out-of-frame TCRB sequences from naive cells were analyzed. Not all clones reach the TCRdb copy of this immuneACCESS table, which keeps in-frame sequences only. Checked studies attribute under half of the gap to unresolved V genes and leave the rest unexplained. For V, J and clone size, that table is used; D and trimming come from the DNA. The sample table records 400,000 to 500,000 clones; about 15% of these occur just once. Under 0.04% of the sample lies in the top ten.

A single peripheral blood draw of around 0.11 L on average was collected from each donor into heparinised tubes. A BD FACSAria II was used to sort naive, central memory, regulatory and stem cell-like memory CD4+ T cells with a panel that included CD45RO, CCR7, CD25, CD127, CD95 and CD27. Purity was above 98% for every sorted population. PBMCs were isolated immediately by Lymphoprep density gradient centrifugation and stained directly without culture. So that batch effects would be minimized, each experiment stained and sorted samples in pairs, pairing one healthy donor with one patient. The sequence came from a man aged 25-45 years in good health. The V gene is TRBV6-5 and the J gene is TRBJ2-3, with TRBD2 perhaps the D gene, on 6 matching bases. Sequenced material: naive CD4+ T cells from blood. This specimen's cell subset or site label, interpreted: true naive CD4+ T cells. The DNA sequence follows: TGTGCCAGCAGTTACCGGGAGGATACGCAGTATTTT. Its protein is CASSYREDTQYF.